This T cell receptor beta chain was captured in a study of early T cells in non-severe SARS-CoV-2 infection. This clonotype showed up many times. V shed 2 bases and J 4 bases; nucleotides not matched to a gene: 7. This CDR3 contains 15 residues. Germline CDR1 reads MNHNS; CDR2 reads SASEGT. In the library, individual cDNA molecules carried attached unique molecular identifiers. TCRdb redid the calling of the 5' RACE reads with MiXCR, one entry per CDR3 protein. Of some 42,000 distinct CDR3 sequences listed, approximately 6.2% were seen once; the top ten hold around 8%. The chain recombines TRBV6-1 with TRBJ2-5; 7 nucleotides match TRBD2. This clonotype originated in an adult who was a healthcare worker with PCR-confirmed SARS-CoV-2 infection or an uninfected control (not recorded which). Here the sequenced sample was whole blood, taken at baseline. The CDR3 protein is CASSEQGRGGETQYF. CDR3 nucleotide sequence: TGTGCCAGCAGTGAACAAGGGAGGGGTGGAGAGACCCAGTACTTC.